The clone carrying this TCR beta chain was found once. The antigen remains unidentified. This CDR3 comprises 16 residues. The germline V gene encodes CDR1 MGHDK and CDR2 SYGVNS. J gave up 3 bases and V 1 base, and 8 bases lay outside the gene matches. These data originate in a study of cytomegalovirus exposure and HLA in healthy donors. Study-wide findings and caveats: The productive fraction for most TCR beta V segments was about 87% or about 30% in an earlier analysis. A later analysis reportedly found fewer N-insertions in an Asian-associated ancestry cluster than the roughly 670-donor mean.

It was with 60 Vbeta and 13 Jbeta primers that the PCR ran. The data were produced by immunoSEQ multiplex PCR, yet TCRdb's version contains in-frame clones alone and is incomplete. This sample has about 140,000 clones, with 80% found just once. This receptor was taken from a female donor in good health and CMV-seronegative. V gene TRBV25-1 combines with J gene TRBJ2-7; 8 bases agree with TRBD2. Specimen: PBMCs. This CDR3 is CASSEWWRTSRYEQYF. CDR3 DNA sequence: TGTGCCAGCAGTGAATGGTGGAGGACTAGCCGCTACGAGCAGTACTTC.